The rows below give T cell receptor beta chains drawn from one sample of a study of cytomegalovirus exposure and HLA in healthy donors. Data came from immunoSEQ multiplex PCR; TCRdb stores just in-frame clones and leaves some out. The table shows 180,000 or so clones, with 65% to 85% occurring only once. The sample was PBMCs. The receptors originated from a girl aged 10 to 17 in good health and CMV-seropositive. CDR3s include the opening cysteine and the closing phenylalanine or tryptophan. D genes are given only for firm matches. Clone size, where shown, is once, few, many, or a class for clones that have expanded.

DNA	CDR3	D	J	V	size
TGTGCCAGCAGCGACCCCGCAGGGCGCTATAACGAGCAGTACTTC	CASSDPAGRYNEQYF	NA	TRBJ2-7	TRBV7-8	NA
TGTGCCTGGAGTTTATCCAGCTACAATGAGCAGTTCTTC	CAWSLSSYNEQFF	NA	TRBJ2-1	TRBV30	NA
TGTGCCATCAGGACAGGGGGCATAGATACGCAGTATTTT	CAIRTGGIDTQYF	TRBD1	TRBJ2-3	TRBV10-3	few
TGTGCCAGCAGTCCCGGACATTCGGCAGATACGCAGTATTTT	CASSPGHSADTQYF	NA	TRBJ2-3	TRBV28	once
TGTGCCAGCAGTGGGGATGGGAGCGGCAGGTCAGGGGCCAACGTCCTGACTTTC	CASSGDGSGRSGANVLTF	NA	TRBJ2-6	TRBV28	NA
TGTGCCAGCAGCTTATTCTCGGGATCTAGCGGGAGTCTGAGGTATACGCAGTATTTT	CASSLFSGSSGSLRYTQYF	TRBD2	TRBJ2-3	TRBV7-9	NA
TGTGCCAGCAGCCAGAAGACAGGGGCAGATACGCAGTATTTT	CASSQKTGADTQYF	TRBD1	TRBJ2-3	TRBV5-4	NA
TGTGCCAGCAGTTTCGGGGGGTTCACCTACAATGAGCAGTTCTTC	CASSFGGFTYNEQFF	TRBD2	TRBJ2-1	TRBV27	NA
TGTGCCAGCTCACCCTCGGTAGAAGCTTTCTTT	CASSPSVEAFF	NA	TRBJ1-1	TRBV18	NA
TGTGCCAGTAGCGATGACAGGTGGAATCAGCCCCAGCATTTT	CASSDDRWNQPQHF	NA	TRBJ1-5	TRBV19	NA
TGTGCCAGCAGTTTTAGCGTCTCTGGAGATACGCAGTATTTT	CASSFSVSGDTQYF	NA	TRBJ2-3	TRBV28	NA
TGTGCCAGCAGCCGCACAGGGATGGGCAATCAGCCCCAGCATTTT	CASSRTGMGNQPQHF	NA	TRBJ1-5	TRBV2	NA
TGTGCCAGCAGCTTAGTACCCGGGACAGGGGGCAGGTACGAGCAGTACTTC	CASSLVPGTGGRYEQYF	TRBD1	TRBJ2-7	TRBV7-9	few
TGTGCCAGTCGTTCGGGAGTCTGGATTGAGGGCTACACCTTC	CASRSGVWIEGYTF	NA	TRBJ1-2	TRBV19	NA